Below, one TCR beta chain is given with its context. Its antigen target is currently unknown. Qualities for individual bases were not recorded, and no much larger clone is one base off. Ficoll-Paque density gradient centrifugation was used to isolate PBMCs. Sequencing relied on an Illumina NovaSeq 6000. TCRalpha and TCRbeta cDNA libraries were built by 5'RACE with constant-segment primers, adding sample barcodes and unique molecular identifiers. Trizol reagent was used to extract RNA from every sample. Amplification of the libraries took two PCR steps, and the second step added a second sample barcode plus Illumina TruSeq adapters. Sequencing of libraries was performed on an Illumina NovaSeq with 2 x 150 bp paired-end reads. The study's processing was this. Reads were demultiplexed and collapsed into UMI-guided consensus sequences with migec v1.2.7. Using mixcr v2.1.11, UMI consensuses were aligned to TRA and TRB V and J templates and then assembled into clonotypes. A clonotype was counted as expanded or contracted only when both edgeR and NoisET called the clonotype significant, with the noise models trained on biological replicates. For edgeR calls, the thresholds were a false discovery rate-adjusted p below 0.01 and a log2 fold-change of 1. As an exploratory analysis of dynamics, max-normalized trajectories of the 1000 most abundant clonotypes were examined by PCA with hierarchical clustering. Each responding clone was given a CD4 or CD8 phenotype based on the CD4+ and CD8+ repertoires, which had been sequenced separately. Using fastp trimming at Q25 and MiXCR clonotype assembly, TCRdb reanalyzed the public sequencing data and kept in-frame beta chains. When rows share a CDR3 protein, they turn into one entry using the most common DNA and genes. Clone size and V and J calls follow TCRdb, not the original study. This sample comprises 150,000 to 200,000 distinct CDR3 sequences, around 13% of them detected only once. The ten largest clones represent roughly 13% of the sample.

The data originate from a study of T-cell memory formation after mild COVID-19 listed by TCRdb under 2021. Regarding the study in general: Most TCR sequence clusters were specific to one of the two donors. In a couple of donors, T-cell clones that expanded and contracted after mild COVID-19 were followed by sequencing TCRalpha and TCRbeta repertoires longitudinally. Two young, previously healthy adult volunteers made up the cohort, one male and one female. What the study reported, not specific to this receptor: From day 15 to 85, contracting clones showed balanced CD4/CD8 phenotypes, whereas a second wave of clones that expanded from day 15 to 37 leaned towards CD4+. The study included only two mild cases, and larger cohorts that include severe cases with pre-infection samples were judged to be necessary. Some responding clones were detected in pre-infection memory, suggesting pre-existing cross-reactive memory T cells joined the SARS-CoV-2 response. Contracting CD4+ clones appeared mostly in the CM and EM memory subsets, whereas CD8+ clones were enriched in EMRA. SARS-CoV-2 specificity was not confirmed for the second-wave clones peaking on day 37.

From a lookup of the germline V gene (reference sequence), CDR1 and CDR2 are MNHEY and SMNVEV. Trimming takes 2 bases off V and 4 bases off J; junction bases not matched to a gene: 4. The CDR3 covers 15 residues, taking in both the cysteine and the phenylalanine. Only the CDR3 DNA stays, 45 bases, in frame from base 1. This TCR was sampled from an adult woman who had mild COVID-19 (a few samples of this study predate the infection). The sample titles of this study are shuffled in the database, so cell type and time point are left out; the donor was told from shared clones. Rearrangement joined TRBV27 to TRBJ2-3, with TRBD2 matching 9 junction bases. The sample consisted of PBMCs or a T cell subset sorted from them (not recorded which). The CDR3 loop reads CASSLAGGPSDTQYF. The bases read TGTGCCAGCAGTTTAGCGGGGGGGCCGTCAGATACGCAGTATTTT.